The 16 T cell receptor beta chains in this list originate from one sample, sequenced in a study of cytomegalovirus exposure and HLA in healthy donors. The primer mix had 60 Vbeta and 13 Jbeta primers. Data came from immunoSEQ multiplex PCR; TCRdb stores just in-frame clones and leaves some out. The sample shows 200,000 to 250,000 clones, roughly 87% of them seen only once. The source material was PBMCs. The receptors derive from a middle-aged woman in good health and CMV-seropositive.

CDR3 DNA: TGTGCCTGGACTAGCGGGGGGTTCTACAATGAGCAGTTCTTC. This encodes CAWTSGGFYNEQFF. The chain combines TRBV30 with TRBJ2-1; 11 bases line up with TRBD2. Germline-derived CDR1 and CDR2 are GTSNPN and SVGIG (reference sequence). The ends lost 4 bases at V and 3 bases at J; junction bases unmatched: 2. The CDR3 contains 14 residues.

The DNA of the CDR3 is TGTGCCAGTAGTCCCCAAGGGGGCCTTGAGACCCAGTACTTC. Its translation: CASSPQGGLETQYF. The chain is built from TRBV19 and TRBJ2-5, with 7 positions matching TRBD1. V gave up 5 bases and J gave up 5 bases; unmatched junction bases: 8. Per germline, CDR1 LNHDA and CDR2 SQIVND (reference sequence). The CDR3 sequence is 14 residues long.

The chain recombines TRBV19 with TRBJ1-1, with 8 nucleotides matching TRBD1. Germline CDR1 LNHDA, CDR2 SQIVND (reference sequence). Germline trimming cut 5 bases from V and 3 bases from J; bases unmatched to any gene: 5. This CDR3 contains 14 residues. The CDR3 here is CASSALDRDTEAFF. Here the CDR3 DNA reads TGTGCCAGTAGTGCCTTGGACAGGGACACTGAAGCTTTCTTT.

The chain's CDR3 is CASSRTSGRSPEQYF. The CDR3 DNA is TGTGCCAGTAGTAGGACTAGCGGGAGATCCCCCGAGCAGTACTTC. The gene calls are TRBV19 and TRBJ2-7, with 13 bases fitting TRBD2. Trimming at V came to 4 bases and at J to 6 bases, leaving 6 bases not matched to a gene. CDR3 size: 15 residues. Germline CDR1 and CDR2: LNHDA and SQIVND (reference sequence).

The table lists this clone with a count of one. The same CDR3 is also encoded by other DNA sequences in this sample. The chain carries TRBV5-1 and TRBJ1-1; D possibly corresponds to TRBD1 (6 bases). CDR1 and CDR2 (germline): SGHRS, YFSETQ. CDR3 length: 13 residues. V was cut by 3 bases and J by 4 bases, with 10 bases left in between. CDR3 region: CASSSQGSTEAFF. The CDR3 DNA sequence: TGCGCCAGCAGCTCTCAGGGGTCCACTGAAGCTTTCTTT.

This chain joins TRBV6-1 and TRBJ1-1; 12 bases match TRBD1. Germline V CDR1 and CDR2: MNHNS, SASEGT. Germline trimming cut 4 bases from V and 4 bases from J; bases unmatched to any gene: 10. The CDR3 is 17 residues long. DNA of the CDR3: TGTGCCAGCAGTGGCCGGGACAGGGGGCAATTTGGCACTGAAGCTTTCTTT. Residues: CASSGRDRGQFGTEAFF.

V is TRBV5-1 and J is TRBJ2-2, with TRBD2 matching 7 bases. V lost 4 bases to trimming and J lost 0 bases; unmatched junction nucleotides: 6. The CDR3 extends over 16 amino acids. CDR1 and CDR2 (germline): SGHRS, YFSETQ. The DNA of the CDR3 is TGCGCCAGCAGCCTAGCGGCGGTCGCGAACACCGGGGAGCTGTTTTTT. Translation: CASSLAAVANTGELFF.

The chain carries TRBV5-1 and TRBJ2-1, with a weak D call TRBD1 (6 bases). The CDR3 loop spans 14 amino acids. V was trimmed by 5 bases and J by 7 bases, leaving 16 bases between them. CDR1 and CDR2 (germline): SGHRS, YFSETQ. CDR3 sequence reads: CASRAQGNSNEQFF. DNA of the CDR3: TGCGCCAGCAGGGCACAGGGAAATTCGAATGAGCAGTTCTTC.

Note on this clone: The germline gene is not matched at one end of the junction; a read error may be the cause. This chain links TRBV9 with TRBJ2-5, with D perhaps TRBD2 (5 bases). The CDR3 covers 15 residues. Per the germline V gene, CDR1 is SGDLS and CDR2 is YYNGEE. CDR3 coding DNA: TGTGTCAGCAGCGTATTGGCTAGCTACCAAGAGACCCAGTACTTC. It yields the protein CVSSVLASYQETQYF.

The chain combines TRBV20-1 with TRBJ2-7; a weak D match, TRBD1 (6 bases). Trimming cost V 4 bases and J 4 bases, with 8 bases left between them. This CDR3 is 11 amino acids long. Germline lookup yields CDR1 DFQATT and CDR2 SNEGSKA (reference sequence). In DNA, the CDR3 is TGCAGTGCTACCACAGGGTACGAGCAGTACTTC. Its translation is CSATTGYEQYF.

The chain has TRBV7-9 and TRBJ1-2; maybe TRBD1 (5 bases). Germline lookup yields CDR1 SEHNR and CDR2 FQNEAQ (reference sequence). The CDR3 consists of 15 residues. Trimming left V 5 bases short and J 4 bases short, with 17 bases between. CDR3 residues: CASSPEVGEAYGYTF. In DNA form, the CDR3 reads TGTGCCAGCAGCCCCGAAGTAGGGGAGGCCTATGGCTACACCTTC. Full variable domain (rest looked up from reference TRBV7-9 and TRBJ1-2): DTGVSQNPRHKITKRGQNVTFRCDPISEHNRLYWYRQTLGQGPEFLTYFQNEAQLEKSRLLSDRFSAERPKGSFSTLEIQRTEQGDSAMYLCASSPEVGEAYGYTFGSGTRLTVV.

The V and J genes are TRBV19 and TRBJ1-3; weak D call: TRBD1 (5 bases). V lost 7 bases and J lost 2, with 15 bases in between. This CDR3 is 15 amino acids long. Germline lookup yields CDR1 LNHDA and CDR2 SQIVND (reference sequence). DNA of the CDR3: TGTGCCAGTACCTACTCCAGGGAGGCTGGAAACACCATATATTTT. It translates to CASTYSREAGNTIYF.

This clone was seen only a few times. The chain recombines TRBV7-2 with TRBJ1-2, with TRBD1 matching 10 bases. The CDR3 length is 15 residues. The germline gives CDR1 SGHTA, CDR2 FQGNSA. V trimming: 3 bases; J trimming: 12 bases; junction bases outside the gene matches: 13. The CDR3 protein is CASSFERGTGAFHTF. The CDR3 DNA is TGTGCCAGCAGCTTCGAGCGTGGGACAGGGGCCTTCCACACCTTC.

This chain links TRBV7-2 with TRBJ1-4; 7 nucleotides line up with TRBD1. V trimming: 4 bases; J trimming: 1 base; junction bases outside the gene matches: 3. The germline V gene encodes CDR1 SGHTA and CDR2 FQGNSA. The CDR3 is made up of 15 amino acids. As DNA, the CDR3 is TGTGCCAGCAGCTCTAACAGGGGAACTAATGAAAAACTGTTTTTT. This translates into CASSSNRGTNEKLFF.

The chain recombines TRBV14 with TRBJ2-5, with 9 bases aligning to TRBD2. V lost 4 bases, J lost 5 bases, and 8 bases stayed unmatched. The CDR3 runs 15 residues. Germline values: CDR1 SGHDN, CDR2 FVKESK. CDR3 region: CASSRSAGGGETQYF. As DNA, the CDR3 is TGTGCCAGCAGCCGATCAGCGGGGGGAGGCGAGACCCAGTACTTC.

V usage is TRBV7-3 and J usage is TRBJ2-2; weak D call: TRBD2 (5 bases). The germline V gene has CDR1 SGHTA and CDR2 FQGTGA. The length of the CDR3 is 14 residues. V shed 5 bases and J shed 7 bases, with 14 bases lying between them. CDR3 sequence (DNA): TGTGCCAGCAGCCAGACTAACCGGAACGGGGAGCTGTTTTTT. The encoded protein is CASSQTNRNGELFF.